This is a list of T cell receptor beta chains from one sample in a study of blood T cell repertoires in COVID-19. Measured with immunoSEQ multiplex PCR; TCRdb has only the in-frame clones, and not every one. The table has roughly 340,000 clones, around 87% seen once. Specimen: PBMCs or T cells enriched from blood (not recorded which). These receptors were obtained from a man aged 40-55 years in a cohort exposed to, infected with or recovered from COVID-19 (not recorded which). Each CDR3 is given with its conserved first and last residue. The D gene is left open where the match is weak. Not all rows give a size; the values are once, few, many and, for expanded clones, a class.

TRBJ1-1,NA,NA,TRBV6-5,CASIEWGLQGGEAFF,TGTGCCAGCATCGAGTGGGGGCTGCAAGGTGGTGAAGCTTTCTTT
TRBJ1-1,NA,TRBD1,TRBV7-2,CASSRQGPPEAFF,TGTGCCAGCAGCCGACAGGGACCCCCCGAAGCTTTCTTT
TRBJ2-1,NA,TRBD2,TRBV27,CASSQGLAAYNEQFF,TGTGCCAGCAGCCAGGGACTAGCGGCCTACAATGAGCAGTTCTTC
TRBJ1-1,NA,TRBD1,TRBV5-1,CASSLGQGGVTEAFF,TGCGCCAGCAGCTTGGGACAGGGTGGCGTCACTGAAGCTTTCTTT
TRBJ2-7,NA,TRBD1,TRBV5-4,CASSPGTVYSYEQYF,TGTGCCAGCAGCCCCGGGACAGTCTACTCCTACGAGCAGTACTTC
TRBJ2-7,NA,NA,TRBV5-4,CASRGPSSYEQYF,TGTGCCAGCAGGGGCCCAAGCTCCTACGAGCAGTACTTC
TRBJ2-3,once,TRBD2,TRBV6-5,CASSLGGLDTQYF,TGTGCCAGCAGCCTCGGGGGGTTGGATACGCAGTATTTT
TRBJ2-1,NA,NA,TRBV15,CATSRDSTGKQFF,TGTGCCACCAGCAGAGATAGTACAGGGAAGCAGTTCTTC
TRBJ1-6,NA,NA,TRBV7-2,CASSLVGGDNSPLHF,TGTGCCAGCAGCTTAGTCGGGGGGGATAATTCACCCCTCCACTTT
TRBJ1-4,NA,NA,TRBV4-2,CASSQEVGALSEKLFF,TGTGCCAGCAGCCAAGAGGTAGGGGCGCTTAGTGAAAAACTGTTTTTT
TRBJ1-5,NA,TRBD1,TRBV7-9,CASSQDRGQPQHF,TGTGCCAGCAGCCAGGACAGGGGACAGCCCCAGCATTTT
TRBJ1-6,NA,NA,TRBV7-6,CASSWGEGTGSPLHF,TGTGCCAGCAGCTGGGGTGAAGGGACTGGATCACCCCTCCACTTT
TRBJ1-4,NA,TRBD1,TRBV11-2,CASSFRQGREKLFF,TGTGCCAGCAGCTTTCGACAGGGACGGGAAAAACTGTTTTTT
TRBJ1-2,NA,NA,TRBV6-5,CASSFSQGPYGYTF,TGTGCCAGCAGTTTTTCTCAGGGTCCCTATGGCTACACCTTC
TRBJ1-1,NA,NA,TRBV19,CASNNNAYTEAFF,TGTGCCAGTAATAACAACGCTTACACTGAAGCTTTCTTT
TRBJ1-1,NA,TRBD1,TRBV7-9,CASSWDRGSSEAFF,TGTGCCAGCAGCTGGGACAGGGGGTCATCTGAAGCTTTCTTT
TRBJ1-6,NA,TRBD1,TRBV4-2,CASSQDDRGWDSPLHF,TGTGCCAGCAGCCAAGATGACAGGGGGTGGGATTCACCCCTCCACTTT
TRBJ2-2,NA,NA,TRBV19,CASSISGTGELFF,TGTGCCAGTAGTATATCAGGGACCGGGGAGCTGTTTTTT
TRBJ1-1,few,NA,TRBV24-1,CATSETGTPNTEAFF,TGTGCCACCAGTGAGACCGGGACACCTAACACTGAAGCTTTCTTT
TRBJ2-6,NA,NA,TRBV14,CASSQGYRATSGANVLTF,TGTGCCAGCAGCCAAGGCTATCGAGCGACCTCTGGGGCCAACGTCCTGACTTTC
TRBJ1-3,NA,NA,TRBV21-1,CASSKALDGDSGNTIYF,TGTGCCAGCAGCAAAGCGCTCGACGGAGACTCTGGAAACACCATATATTTT
TRBJ2-4,NA,TRBD2,TRBV30,CAWSNPRTSGRNIQYF,TGTGCCTGGAGTAACCCGAGGACTAGCGGGAGGAACATTCAGTACTTC
TRBJ2-4,NA,TRBD2,TRBV5-3,CARSLGLATPNIQYF,TGTGCCAGAAGCTTGGGACTAGCAACCCCCAACATTCAGTACTTC
TRBJ2-6,once,TRBD1,TRBV5-1,CASSLGGQGFSGANVLTF,TGCGCCAGCAGCTTGGGGGGACAGGGATTCTCTGGGGCCAACGTCCTGACTTTC
TRBJ2-2,NA,NA,TRBV27,CASSLFGGVNTGELFF,TGTGCCAGCAGTTTGTTTGGGGGCGTGAACACCGGGGAGCTGTTTTTT
TRBJ2-1,NA,NA,TRBV30,CAWKTGNEQFF,TGTGCCTGGAAAACGGGCAATGAGCAGTTCTTC
TRBJ2-1,NA,TRBD2,TRBV9,CASSVTSGNYNEQFF,TGTGCCAGCAGCGTGACTAGCGGGAACTACAATGAGCAGTTCTTC
TRBJ2-5,NA,TRBD2,TRBV5-1,CASSLGLADIQETQYF,TGCGCCAGCAGCTTGGGGCTAGCGGACATCCAAGAGACCCAGTACTTC
TRBJ1-2,NA,NA,TRBV25-1,CASGFRYGYTF,TGTGCCTCTGGTTTCAGATATGGCTACACCTTC
TRBJ1-6,NA,TRBD1,TRBV5-6,CASSLRGTGGSNSPLHF,TGTGCCAGCAGCTTGAGGGGGACAGGGGGTAGTAATTCACCCCTCCACTTT
TRBJ1-2,NA,NA,TRBV30,CAWSPLSLSLGGYTF,TGTGCCTGGAGTCCTCTCTCATTAAGCCTCGGTGGCTACACCTTC
TRBJ2-1,few,TRBD2,TRBV3-1/TRBV3-2,CASSRSTSGRASNEQFF,TGTGCCAGCAGCCGGTCGACTAGCGGGAGGGCCAGCAATGAGCAGTTCTTC
TRBJ2-5,few,TRBD2,TRBV6-1,CASSEFSGSQETQYF,TGTGCCAGCAGTGAATTTAGCGGGAGCCAAGAGACCCAGTACTTC
TRBJ1-4,NA,NA,TRBV5-1,CASSLGGQRNEKLFF,TGCGCCAGCAGCTTGGGAGGACAGCGTAATGAAAAACTGTTTTTT
TRBJ1-6,once,NA,TRBV9,CASSVGGSQNSPLHF,TGTGCCAGCAGCGTAGGGGGCAGTCAGAATTCACCCCTCCACTTT
TRBJ1-2,NA,NA,TRBV5-4,CASSPHTARDYGYTF,TGTGCCAGCAGCCCCCACACCGCCAGGGACTATGGCTACACCTTC
TRBJ1-1,NA,TRBD1,TRBV15,CATSRQGESTEAFF,TGTGCCACCAGCAGGCAGGGGGAGAGCACTGAAGCTTTCTTT
TRBJ1-1,NA,NA,TRBV19,CASSTRQLNTEAFF,TGTGCCAGTAGTACCAGACAGTTGAACACTGAAGCTTTCTTT
TRBJ2-2,once,NA,TRBV5-1,CASSRDLDGTGTGELFF,TGCGCCAGCAGCCGCGACCTAGATGGAACTGGCACCGGGGAGCTGTTTTTT
TRBJ2-7,NA,TRBD2,TRBV4-1,CASSQGAGGGSISYEQYF,TGCGCCAGCAGCCAAGGGGCTGGAGGCGGGAGTATCTCCTACGAGCAGTACTTC
TRBJ2-3,NA,TRBD2,TRBV18,CASSPRQAGGRDTQYF,TGTGCCAGCTCACCCCGTCAAGCGGGAGGGAGAGATACGCAGTATTTT
TRBJ2-5,NA,TRBD2,TRBV7-2,CASSPIYSGRSQETQYF,TGTGCCAGCAGCCCTATATATAGCGGGAGGTCCCAAGAGACCCAGTACTTC
TRBJ2-7,NA,NA,TRBV9,CASSVALYEQYF,TGTGCCAGCAGCGTAGCCTTATACGAGCAGTACTTC
TRBJ2-1,once,NA,TRBV27,CASSLGGNRYNEQFF,TGTGCCAGCAGTTTGGGCGGGAATAGGTACAATGAGCAGTTCTTC
TRBJ2-1,NA,NA,TRBV19,CASRETSSYNEQFF,TGTGCCAGTAGAGAAACTAGCTCCTACAATGAGCAGTTCTTC